The source of this T cell receptor beta chain is a study of T-cell reconstitution after alpha-beta-depleted transplantation in children. Library preparation (for TCRbeta) was performed with unique molecular identifiers. TCRdb reanalysed the PCR reads using MiXCR and keeps one entry per CDR3 protein. The sample yields some 340,000 distinct CDR3 sequences, about a tenth seen once. This clonotype was recorded a few times. Specimen: PBMCs from the stem cell graft donor, collected from the stem cell graft. The TCR sequence derives from a human donor who donated a stem cell graft to a child with acute lymphoblastic leukemia.

The CDR3 DNA follows: TGCGCCAGCAGCCAAGAGGCCTTATTTCCCGGGACTAGTAGCTCCTACAATGAGCAGTTCTTC. It yields the protein CASSQEALFPGTSSSYNEQFF. The V gene is TRBV4-1, the J gene TRBJ2-1, with 8 bases matching TRBD2. V dropped 0 bases and J dropped 0; count of bases not matched to a gene: 16. The CDR3 is made up of 21 amino acids. Germline assignment: CDR1 MGHRA and CDR2 YSYEKL.